These 9 T cell receptor beta chains originate from one sample sequenced in a study of blood T cell repertoires in COVID-19. Only in-frame clones appear in the TCRdb table, and some are missing; sequencing was by immunoSEQ multiplex PCR. The data show more than 200,000 clones, 86% seen once. Specimen: peripheral blood. The receptors originated from a man aged 30 to 39 with active or convalescent COVID-19.

This clone appeared a single time. The chain joins TRBV9 to TRBJ2-2; 7 positions agree with TRBD1. The CDR3 loop spans 16 amino acids. Losses at the gene ends were 4 bases for V and 3 bases for J; bases not matched to a gene: 9. Germline V gives CDR1 SGDLS, CDR2 YYNGEE. The CDR3 DNA is TGTGCCAGCAGCAAAGAGGGGGCTACGGACACCGGGGAGCTGTTTTTT. The encoded protein is CASSKEGATDTGELFF.

This chain links TRBV7-6 with TRBJ2-2; tentatively, D is TRBD1 (5 bases). V was clipped by 1 base and J by 2 bases, with 8 bases between them. The CDR3 runs 15 residues. Per the germline V gene, CDR1 is SGHVS and CDR2 is FNYEAQ. The CDR3 reads CASSLETANTGELFF. CDR3 bases: TGTGCCAGCAGCTTAGAGACAGCTAACACCGGGGAGCTGTTTTTT. The full variable domain, in which reference TRBV7-6 and TRBJ2-2 provide the parts outside the CDR3, is GAGVSQSPRYKVTKRGQDVALRCDPISGHVSLYWYRQALGQGPEFLTYFNYEAQQDKSGLPNDRFSAERPEGSISTLTIQRTEQRDSAMYRCASSLETANTGELFFGEGSRLTVL.

The chain couples TRBV3-1 (or the pseudogene TRBV3-2) to TRBJ2-5, with 7 positions matching TRBD2. The CDR3 runs 19 residues. The J segment lost 2 bases and the V segment lost 0 bases, leaving 15 bases of the junction unmatched. The V gene's germline CDR1 is LGHDT and CDR2 YNNKEL (reference sequence). The CDR3 region is CASSQDGSGANWWQETQYF. In DNA, the CDR3 is TGTGCCAGCAGCCAAGATGGGAGCGGGGCGAACTGGTGGCAAGAGACCCAGTACTTC.

The chain links TRBV19 to TRBJ1-2; 11 nucleotides align to TRBD1. V was clipped by 6 bases and J by 8 bases; unmatched bases: 8. The CDR3 is made up of 14 amino acids. Germline V CDR1 and CDR2: LNHDA, SQIVND (reference sequence). CDR3 nucleotides: TGTGCCAGTAGCACAGGACAGGGGGCGACGGGCTACACCTTC. Encoded protein: CASSTGQGATGYTF.

V gene TRBV4-1 combines with J gene TRBJ1-1; D is undetermined. V was clipped by 0 bases and J by 1 base, with 6 bases between them. Germline loops: CDR1 MGHRA, CDR2 YSYEKL. There are 14 residues in the CDR3. Here the CDR3 DNA reads TGCGCCAGCAGCCAAGAAACTCAGAACACTGAAGCTTTCTTT. This sequence encodes CASSQETQNTEAFF.

This clone was counted a few times. V usage is TRBV10-1 and J usage is TRBJ2-7; 7 bases agree with TRBD2. Germline V gene lookup returns CDR1 WNHNN and CDR2 SYGVQD (reference sequence). Unmatched junction bases numbered 5, after V lost 3 bases and J lost 3 bases. The CDR3 totals 14 residues. CDR3 nucleotides: TGCGCCAGCAGTGAATCCGGGGGGAGCTACGAGCAGTACTTC. Its translation: CASSESGGSYEQYF.

The V and J genes are TRBV10-3 and TRBJ1-2; 11 nucleotides align to TRBD1. V was pared by 8 bases and J by 6 bases, with 11 bases of the junction left unmatched. Germline V CDR1 and CDR2: ENHRY, SYGVKD. The CDR3 runs to 15 residues. As DNA, the CDR3 is TGTGCCATCCGGCAGCCGGGACAGGGGGGAGATGGCTACACCTTC. It encodes CAIRQPGQGGDGYTF.

The V and J genes are TRBV7-2 and TRBJ1-1; 7 nucleotides align to TRBD1. V gave up 5 bases and J gave up 4 bases; unmatched junction bases: 4. The CDR3 runs 13 residues. Germline CDR1 is SGHTA and CDR2 is FQGNSA. For the CDR3, the DNA is TGTGCCAGCAGCCGAACAGGGGCCACTGAAGCTTTCTTT. Translating gives CASSRTGATEAFF. The full variable domain, its missing parts supplied by reference TRBV7-2 and TRBJ1-1, is GAGVSQSPSNKVTEKGKDVELRCDPISGHTALYWYRQSLGQGLEFLIYFQGNSAPDKSGLPSDRFSAERTGGSVSTLTIQRTQQEDSAVYLCASSRTGATEAFFGQGTRLTVV.

The chain links TRBV11-3 to TRBJ2-1, with 13 bases lining up with TRBD2. CDR3 length: 15 residues. After removal of 5 bases from V and 9 bases from J, the junction contained 7 bases not matched to a gene. Per germline, CDR1 SGHNT and CDR2 YENEEA. CDR3 residues: CASSDTSGGAFEQFF. The CDR3 DNA is TGTGCCAGCAGCGATACTAGCGGGGGGGCTTTTGAGCAGTTCTTC.